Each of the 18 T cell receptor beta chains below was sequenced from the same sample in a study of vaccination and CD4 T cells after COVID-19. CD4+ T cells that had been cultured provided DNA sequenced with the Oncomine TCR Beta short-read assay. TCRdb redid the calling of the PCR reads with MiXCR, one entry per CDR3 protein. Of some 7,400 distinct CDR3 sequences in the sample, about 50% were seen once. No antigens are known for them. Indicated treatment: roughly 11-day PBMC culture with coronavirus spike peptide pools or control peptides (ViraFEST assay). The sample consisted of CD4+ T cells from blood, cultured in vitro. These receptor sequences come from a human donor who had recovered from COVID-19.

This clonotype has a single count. CDR3 in amino acids: CASSYSGAVGAEAFF. DNA of the CDR3: TGTGCCAGCAGTTACTCCGGGGCCGTGGGCGCTGAAGCTTTCTTT. V is TRBV6-5 and J is TRBJ1-1; maybe TRBD1 (5 bases). V was cut by 0 bases and J by 6 bases, with 14 bases left in between. The length of the CDR3 is 15 residues. In germline, CDR1 is MNHEY, CDR2 SVGAGI.

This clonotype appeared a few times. The CDR3 nucleotides read TGCAGTGCTACTCGGCAGAATCAGCCCCAGCATTTT. This encodes CSATRQNQPQHF. The V and J genes are TRBV20-1 and TRBJ1-5; D is uncertain. V was trimmed by 4 bases and J by 4 bases, leaving 8 bases between them. Germline CDR1 and CDR2: DFQATT and SNEGSKA (reference sequence). This CDR3 has 12 amino acids.

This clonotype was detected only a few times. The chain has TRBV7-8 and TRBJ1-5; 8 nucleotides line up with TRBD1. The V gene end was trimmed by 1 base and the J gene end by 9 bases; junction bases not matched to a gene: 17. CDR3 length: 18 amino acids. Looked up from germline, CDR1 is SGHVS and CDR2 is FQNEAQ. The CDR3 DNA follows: TGTGCCAGCAGCTTAGAACGAGTGGGGGGGACCAGGGGGCTGCCCCAGCATTTT. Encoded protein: CASSLERVGGTRGLPQHF.

CDR3 sequence (DNA): TGTGCCAGTCGAACTAGCGGGGGCACAGATACGCAGTATTTT. This sequence encodes CASRTSGGTDTQYF. The V and J genes are TRBV6-1 and TRBJ2-3, with 10 nucleotides matching TRBD2. Germline V gene sequence: CDR1 MNHNS, CDR2 SASEGT. This CDR3 comprises 14 residues. After removal of 9 bases from V and 1 base from J, the junction contained 4 bases not matched to a gene.

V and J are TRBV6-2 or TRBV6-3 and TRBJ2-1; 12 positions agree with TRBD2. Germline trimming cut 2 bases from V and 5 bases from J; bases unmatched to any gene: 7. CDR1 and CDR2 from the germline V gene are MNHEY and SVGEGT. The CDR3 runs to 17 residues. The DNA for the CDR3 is TGTGCCAGCAGTTACCCTAGCGGGAGGGGGATTGACAATGAGCAGTTCTTC. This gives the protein CASSYPSGRGIDNEQFF.

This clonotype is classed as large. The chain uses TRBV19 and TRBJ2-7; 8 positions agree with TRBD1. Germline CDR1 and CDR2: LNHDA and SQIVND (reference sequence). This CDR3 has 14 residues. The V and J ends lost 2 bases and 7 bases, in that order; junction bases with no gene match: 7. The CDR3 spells CASSITDRESEQYF. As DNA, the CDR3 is TGTGCCAGTAGTATAACGGACAGGGAGTCAGAGCAGTACTTC.

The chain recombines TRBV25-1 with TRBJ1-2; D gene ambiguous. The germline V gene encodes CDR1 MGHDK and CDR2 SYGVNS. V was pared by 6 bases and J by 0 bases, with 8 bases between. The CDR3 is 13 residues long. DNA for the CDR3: TGTGCCAGCAGCGACGGCGCTAACTATGGCTACACCTTC. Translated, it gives CASSDGANYGYTF.

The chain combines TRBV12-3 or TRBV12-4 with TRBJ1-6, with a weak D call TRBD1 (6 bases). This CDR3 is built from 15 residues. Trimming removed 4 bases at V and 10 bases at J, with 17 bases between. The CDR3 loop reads CASSSQGGAGSPLHF. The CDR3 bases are TGTGCCAGCAGTTCCCAAGGGGGGGCAGGCTCACCCCTCCACTTT.

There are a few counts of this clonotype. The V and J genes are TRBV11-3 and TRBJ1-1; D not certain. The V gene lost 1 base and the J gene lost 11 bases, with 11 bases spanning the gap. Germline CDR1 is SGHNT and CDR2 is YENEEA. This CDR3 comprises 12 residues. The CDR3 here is CASSLGGERAFF. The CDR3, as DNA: TGTGCCAGCAGCTTAGGCGGCGAACGGGCTTTCTTT.

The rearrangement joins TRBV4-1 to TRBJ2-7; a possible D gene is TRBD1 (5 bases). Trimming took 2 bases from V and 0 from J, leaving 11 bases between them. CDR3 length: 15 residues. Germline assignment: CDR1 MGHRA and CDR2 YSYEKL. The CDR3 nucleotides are TGCGCCAGCAGCCAATCCCGGACAACCTCCTACGAGCAGTACTTC. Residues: CASSQSRTTSYEQYF.

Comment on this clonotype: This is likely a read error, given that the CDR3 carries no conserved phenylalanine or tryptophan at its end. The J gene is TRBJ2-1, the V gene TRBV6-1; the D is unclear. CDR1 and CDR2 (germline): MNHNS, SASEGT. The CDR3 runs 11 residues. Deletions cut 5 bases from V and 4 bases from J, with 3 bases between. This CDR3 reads CASSRYNEQFL. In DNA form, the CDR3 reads TGTGCCAGCAGTCGTTACAATGAGCAGTTCTTA.

The CDR3 DNA reads as TGTGCCAGCAGCCCGTGGACTAGCGGCACAGATACGCAGTATTTT. It translates to CASSPWTSGTDTQYF. This chain uses TRBV7-2 with TRBJ2-3; 9 bases fit TRBD2. V lost 5 bases, J lost 1 base, and 4 bases stayed unmatched. The CDR3 runs to 15 residues. In germline, CDR1 is SGHTA, CDR2 FQGNSA.

CDR3 residues: CASRQGFQNYGYTF. Here the CDR3 DNA reads TGTGCCAGCAGACAAGGGTTTCAGAACTATGGCTACACCTTC. The J gene is TRBJ1-2, the V gene TRBV27; D uncertain. V was trimmed by 6 bases and J by 2 bases, leaving 13 bases between them. Germline V CDR1 and CDR2: MNHEY, SMNVEV (reference sequence). The CDR3 has 14 amino acids.

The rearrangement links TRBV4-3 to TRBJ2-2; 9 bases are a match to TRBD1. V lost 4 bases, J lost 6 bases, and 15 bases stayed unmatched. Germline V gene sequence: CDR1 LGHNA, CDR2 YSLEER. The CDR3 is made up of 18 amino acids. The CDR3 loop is CASSLHSWGQGLSGELFF. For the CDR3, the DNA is TGCGCCAGCAGCCTACATTCGTGGGGACAGGGTCTTTCCGGGGAGCTGTTTTTT.

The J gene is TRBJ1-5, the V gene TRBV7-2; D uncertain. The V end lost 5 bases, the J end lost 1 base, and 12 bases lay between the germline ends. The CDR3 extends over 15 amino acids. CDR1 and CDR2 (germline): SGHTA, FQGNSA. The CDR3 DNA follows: TGTGCCAGCAGCCCCAGCCATGCCAGCAATCAGCCCCAGCATTTT. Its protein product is CASSPSHASNQPQHF.

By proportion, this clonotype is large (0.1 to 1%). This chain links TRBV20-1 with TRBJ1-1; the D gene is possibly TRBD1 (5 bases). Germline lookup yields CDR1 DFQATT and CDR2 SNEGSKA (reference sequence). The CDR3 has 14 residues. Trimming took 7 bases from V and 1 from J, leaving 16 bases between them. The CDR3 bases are TGCAGTGTCCCGACTCGGCAGGGGAACACTGAAGCTTTCTTT. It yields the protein CSVPTRQGNTEAFF.

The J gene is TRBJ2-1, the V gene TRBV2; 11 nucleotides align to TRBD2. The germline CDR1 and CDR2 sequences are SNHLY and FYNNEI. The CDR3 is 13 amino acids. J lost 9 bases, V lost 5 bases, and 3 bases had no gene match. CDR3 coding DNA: TGTGCCAGCAGTTACGGACTAGCGGGTGAGCAGTTCTTC. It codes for CASSYGLAGEQFF. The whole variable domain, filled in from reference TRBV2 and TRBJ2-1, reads EPEVTQTPSHQVTQMGQEVILRCVPISNHLYFYWYRQILGQKVEFLVSFYNNEISEKSEIFDDQFSVERPDGSNFTLKIRSTKLEDSAMYFCASSYGLAGEQFFGPGTRLTVL.

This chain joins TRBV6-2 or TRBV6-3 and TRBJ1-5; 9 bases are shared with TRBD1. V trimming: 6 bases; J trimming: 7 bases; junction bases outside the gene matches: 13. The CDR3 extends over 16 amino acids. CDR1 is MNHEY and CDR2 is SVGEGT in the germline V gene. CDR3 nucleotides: TGTGCCAGCAGCCCCGGACAGGGGAGTGTGAGACAGCCCCAGCATTTT. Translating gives CASSPGQGSVRQPQHF.